This T cell receptor beta chain comes out of a study of T cells in Graves' hyperthyroidism and ophthalmopathy. General study findings and limits: Ophthalmopathy, as predicted by the model, came a median 6.5 months after the prediction.

The CDR3 regions of TCR beta were amplified from RNA transcripts. The primer set for the first-round RT-PCR of the TCR CDR3 was HTBI. TCRdb reanalysed the multiplex PCR reads using MiXCR and keeps one entry per CDR3 protein. The sample records about 320,000 distinct CDR3 sequences, roughly 15% being singletons. In its sample, this clonotype was seen many times. Its antigen is as yet unknown. This TCR came from a man between 25 and 39 years old with Graves' hyperthyroidism. The sequencing sample was made of blood.

The CDR3 loop reads CAWSPPSHNEQFF. The CDR3, as DNA: TGTGCCTGGAGTCCCCCCTCGCACAATGAGCAGTTCTTC. V usage is TRBV30 and J usage is TRBJ2-1, with D unresolved. Germline CDR1 GTSNPN, CDR2 SVGIG (reference sequence). Trimming cost V 2 bases and J 5 bases, with 10 bases left between them. The CDR3 is 13 residues long.